What follows is one T cell receptor beta chain and its context. What it binds is not known. The V gene's germline CDR1 is SGHDT and CDR2 YYEEEE. J lost 3 bases, V lost 7 bases, and 20 bases had no gene match. The CDR3 is 19 residues long. The study ran its PCR with 60 Vbeta and 13 Jbeta primers. The method was immunoSEQ multiplex PCR; TCRdb's version includes in-frame clones alone and lacks a portion of them. The listing contains 87,000 or so clones. The sample belongs to a study of cytomegalovirus exposure and HLA in healthy donors. General observations from the study: The Asian-associated ancestry cluster reportedly had fewer N-insertions than the roughly 720-donor mean in a later analysis. Sequence variants that were highly shared formed a cluster that was likely a sequencing artifact. Excluded were some V segments that proved indistinguishable, including TRBV6-2 and TRBV6-3.

This sequence originates from a man between 50 and 59 years old in good health and CMV-seropositive. The rearrangement joins TRBV5-6 to TRBJ2-3; 10 nucleotides line up with TRBD2. Sequenced sample: PBMCs. The CDR3 nucleotides read TGTGCCAGCCATGACTGGCTCCCCCGCCCGGGACTAGCGACAGATACGCAGTATTTT. This encodes CASHDWLPRPGLATDTQYF.